This entry lists 30 T cell receptor beta chains sequenced from one sample in a study of breast tumors, draining lymph nodes, adjacent tissues. The lymph nodes were axillary draining lymph nodes from breast cancer patients. Using its own MiXCR run on the multiplex PCR reads, TCRdb lists one record per CDR3 protein. The sample lists over 200,000 distinct CDR3 sequences, nearly 35% occurring once. Input material: axillary lymph node tissue. These receptor sequences come from a female donor with breast cancer. Some clones in this sample may be carry-over from other donors' samples.

This clonotype was picked up many times. This chain uses TRBV7-2 with TRBJ2-1; 10 bases fit TRBD2. The ends lost 5 bases at V and 4 bases at J; junction bases unmatched: 8. Germline CDR1 is SGHTA and CDR2 is FQGNSA. The CDR3 spans 16 residues. CDR3 nucleotide sequence: TGTGCCAGCAGCCAAGTTCTAGCGGGGGCTTACAATGAGCAGTTCTTC. Translating it yields CASSQVLAGAYNEQFF.

The J gene is TRBJ2-4, the V gene TRBV27; D unresolved. The germline CDR1 and CDR2 sequences are MNHEY and SMNVEV (reference sequence). This CDR3 region has 12 residues. V lost 9 bases and J 2 bases, leaving 8 bases between the germline ends. The CDR3 DNA reads TGTGCCAGTGGGTTAACCAAAAACATTCAGTACTTC. It translates to CASGLTKNIQYF.

This clonotype has a count of ten or more. The rearrangement joins TRBV7-6 to TRBJ2-3, with 12 bases aligning to TRBD2. Germline CDR1 and CDR2: SGHVS and FNYEAQ. The CDR3 spans 17 residues. The V gene end was trimmed by 4 bases and the J gene end by 4 bases; junction bases not matched to a gene: 9. DNA for the CDR3: TGTGCCAGCAGCTCGACACTAGCGGGAGGAGGGGCAGATACGCAGTATTTT. Its translation is CASSSTLAGGGADTQYF.

This clonotype was counted a single time. The chain combines TRBV5-1 with TRBJ1-3, with D hard to call. CDR3 length: 15 amino acids. The V gene's germline CDR1 is SGHRS and CDR2 YFSETQ. V shed 1 base and J shed 8 bases, with 16 bases lying between them. For the CDR3, the DNA is TGCGCCAGCAGCTTGTTGGAGAACTATGGCTACACCATATATTTT. It is translated as CASSLLENYGYTIYF.

This clonotype was seen at least ten times. The chain uses TRBV11-3 and TRBJ2-7; the D is unclear. V was shortened by 3 bases and J by 3 bases, with 6 bases between the two germline ends. Germline CDR1 is SGHNT and CDR2 is YENEEA. CDR3 length: 12 residues. This CDR3 reads CASSLFSYEQYF. CDR3 DNA sequence: TGTGCCAGCAGCTTGTTCAGCTACGAGCAGTACTTC.

The chain combines TRBV27 with TRBJ1-6; unclear D gene. The CDR3 extends over 17 amino acids. V dropped 3 bases and J dropped 0 bases, with 12 bases sitting between them. Germline values: CDR1 MNHEY, CDR2 SMNVEV (reference sequence). The CDR3 coding sequence is TGTGCCAGCAGTTTCCGACACCCGAGCTCCTATAATTCACCCCTCCACTTT. Translation gives CASSFRHPSSYNSPLHF.

This clonotype was picked up many times. The V gene is TRBV20-1, the J gene TRBJ2-1; D gene unclear. Trimming shortened V by 4 bases and J by 0 bases, and 10 bases separated the two germline ends. The CDR3 extends over 14 amino acids. Looked up from germline, CDR1 is DFQATT and CDR2 is SNEGSKA (reference sequence). CDR3 region: CSAILLSSYNEQFF. The CDR3 DNA follows: TGCAGTGCTATTCTCCTGAGCTCCTACAATGAGCAGTTCTTC.

This chain connects TRBV4-1 to TRBJ1-3; TRBD1 matches at 8 bases. This CDR3 contains 18 residues. Germline trimming cut 4 bases from V and 3 bases from J; bases unmatched to any gene: 14. The germline V gene encodes CDR1 MGHRA and CDR2 YSYEKL. The CDR3 bases are TGCGCCAGCAGCCGAGTCCCCCTGGTAGGACAGGGTGGAAACACCATATATTTT. As protein: CASSRVPLVGQGGNTIYF.

At least ten counts were recorded for this clonotype. V and J are TRBV7-9 and TRBJ2-2; 9 bases are a match to TRBD2. Trimming removed 3 bases from V and 8 bases from J; junction bases left unmatched: 7. The CDR3 loop spans 15 amino acids. Germline V gene sequence: CDR1 SEHNR, CDR2 FQNEAQ (reference sequence). DNA for the CDR3: TGTGCCAGCAGCTTTCTAGCGGGGACCTATGGGGAGCTGTTTTTT. This codes for CASSFLAGTYGELFF.

The V gene is TRBV19, the J gene TRBJ2-6; D remains unclear. Trimming took 4 bases from V and 4 from J, leaving 5 bases between them. The CDR3 runs to 13 residues. CDR1 and CDR2 from the germline V gene are LNHDA and SQIVND (reference sequence). In DNA form, the CDR3 reads TGTGCCAGTAGTAGAACAGGGGCCAACGTCCTGACTTTC. Protein sequence: CASSRTGANVLTF.

This clonotype was found many times. V and J are TRBV5-4 and TRBJ1-2, with D perhaps TRBD1 (5 bases). The CDR3 length is 14 residues. From germline, CDR1 is SGHNT and CDR2 YYREEE (reference sequence). V gave up 7 bases and J gave up 6 bases, with 19 bases separating them. Here the CDR3 DNA reads TGTGCCAGCGGCGTCGGGGCAGGGAATGATGGCTACACCTTC. This gives the protein CASGVGAGNDGYTF. Based on the CDR3 plus reference TRBV5-4 and TRBJ1-2, the full variable domain is ETGVTQSPTHLIKTRGQQVTLRCSSQSGHNTVSWYQQALGQGPQFIFQYYREEENGRGNFPPRFSGLQFPNYSSELNVNALELDDSALYLCASGVGAGNDGYTFGSGTRLTVV.

This clonotype was found a few times. The rearrangement uses TRBV20-1 and TRBJ2-1; TRBD1 might be the D (6 bases). V dropped 6 bases and J dropped 9 bases, with 21 bases sitting between them. From germline, CDR1 is DFQATT and CDR2 SNEGSKA (reference sequence). The CDR3 spans 14 residues. The CDR3 DNA reads TGCAGTGCGAAGGACAGTTTGTTGGTCACTGAGCAGTTCTTC. Its protein product is CSAKDSLLVTEQFF.

Details on this clonotype: This may arise from a read error, as a much more abundant clone is one base away. The chain uses TRBV20-1 and TRBJ2-6, with D tentatively TRBD1 (5 bases). The germline CDR1 and CDR2 sequences are DFQATT and SNEGSKA (reference sequence). The length of the CDR3 is 14 residues. The CDR3 DNA reads as TGCAGTGCTACCCAGCGATCTGGGGCCACCGTCCTGACTTTC. This sequence encodes CSATQRSGATVLTF.

This chain connects TRBV6-5 to TRBJ1-2, with D possibly TRBD1 on 6 matching bases. V dropped 6 bases and J dropped 6 bases, with 17 bases sitting between them. The CDR3 has 14 residues. Germline V gene sequence: CDR1 MNHEY, CDR2 SVGAGI. The CDR3 sequence: CASRLNRVGDGYTF. The CDR3 nucleotides are TGTGCCAGCAGGCTAAACAGGGTGGGAGATGGCTACACCTTC.

This clonotype was observed once. The chain uses TRBV6-5 and TRBJ1-5, with no clear D. Trimming left V 6 bases short and J 8 bases short, with 11 bases between. The CDR3 spans 12 residues. CDR1 is MNHEY, CDR2 SVGAGI, per germline. The CDR3 DNA is TGTGCCAGCAGGGATAAACGGGAGCCCCAGCATTTT. This codes for CASRDKREPQHF.

V gene TRBV7-8 combines with J gene TRBJ2-5; D is possibly TRBD1 (6 bases). V was shortened by 1 base and J by 5 bases, with 11 bases between the two germline ends. The length of the CDR3 is 14 residues. Per germline, CDR1 SGHVS and CDR2 FQNEAQ. The DNA of the CDR3 is TGTGCCAGCAGCTTAGTGAGGGGGACCGAGACCCAGTACTTC. Translation: CASSLVRGTETQYF.

About this clonotype itself: The limits of the CDR3 on the DNA are not certain, so only TCRdb's listed CDR3 is given. The chain joins TRBV20-1 to TRBJ1-4; TRBD1, the table's D call, was not compared with the DNA. The germline CDR1 and CDR2 sequences are DFQATT and SNEGSKA (reference sequence). The CDR3 is 20 amino acids long, termini counted. This chain's CDR3 is CSLPTGTGYTFGSGTEKLFF.

The genes are TRBV2 and TRBJ2-3; 10 nucleotides match TRBD2. The germline V gene encodes CDR1 SNHLY and CDR2 FYNNEI. V lost 5 bases, J lost 1 base, and 21 bases stayed unmatched. This CDR3 contains 21 residues. CDR3 bases: TGTGCCAGCAGTCGAACGGACACCGGGGAGCTAGCGGGGGAGCGCACAGATACGCAGTATTTT. This translates into CASSRTDTGELAGERTDTQYF.

The table lists this clonotype with many counts. The chain combines TRBV20-1 with TRBJ2-1, with D maybe TRBD2 (5 bases). This CDR3 contains 11 residues. Per germline, CDR1 DFQATT and CDR2 SNEGSKA (reference sequence). V was clipped by 6 bases and J by 7 bases, with 10 bases between them. The CDR3 region has the DNA TGCAGTGCGCTAACTAGGAATGAGCAGTTCTTC. This codes for CSALTRNEQFF.

This chain uses TRBV25-1 with TRBJ2-7, with a possible D match to TRBD1 (5 bases). V lost 8 bases to trimming and J lost 3 bases, with 11 bases between them. CDR3 length equals 12 residues. Germline V gene data show CDR1 as MGHDK and CDR2 as SYGVNS. This chain's CDR3 is CASVGRGYEQYF. CDR3 in DNA: TGTGCCAGCGTTGGAAGGGGCTACGAGCAGTACTTC.

This clonotype showed up many times. This chain uses TRBV7-6 with TRBJ2-7; 11 bases line up with TRBD1. The CDR3 is made up of 15 amino acids. The V segment lost 4 bases and the J segment 5 bases; nucleotides outside the gene matches: 7. The germline gives CDR1 SGHVS, CDR2 FNYEAQ. The CDR3 coding sequence is TGTGCCAGCAGCTCTAGGACAGGGGGCTTCCACGAGCAGTACTTC. Translating gives CASSSRTGGFHEQYF.

The chain employs TRBV4-1 and TRBJ2-1; 11 bases agree with TRBD2. Germline V gene lookup returns CDR1 MGHRA and CDR2 YSYEKL. This CDR3 has 15 residues. Unmatched junction bases numbered 3, after V lost 2 bases and J lost 6 bases. CDR3 loop: CASSQTSGRGNEQFF. The CDR3 DNA reads TGCGCCAGCAGCCAAACTAGCGGGAGAGGCAATGAGCAGTTCTTC.

This clonotype appeared many times. The chain combines TRBV6-1 with TRBJ2-5; a possible D gene is TRBD2 (7 bases). There are 18 residues in the CDR3. Germline CDR1 is MNHNS and CDR2 is SASEGT. Trimming shortened V by 5 bases and J by 2 bases, and 24 bases separated the two germline ends. The CDR3 sequence: CASSLRGAAGRKQETQYF. CDR3 DNA: TGTGCCAGCAGTCTAAGGGGGGCAGCGGGAAGGAAGCAAGAGACCCAGTACTTC.

This clonotype was seen repeatedly, ten times or more. The V call is TRBV6-5, the J call TRBJ1-6; the D is unclear. V lost 3 bases to trimming and J lost 5 bases, with 8 bases between them. CDR3 size: 14 residues. CDR1 is MNHEY, CDR2 SVGAGI, per germline. The CDR3 DNA reads TGTGCCAGCAGTTATGAAGTGGATAATTCACCCCTCCACTTT. This encodes CASSYEVDNSPLHF.

Comment on this clonotype: A read error may explain this, as a much larger clone is one base away. The chain is built from TRBV5-4 and TRBJ2-7; TRBD1 matches 7 bases. This CDR3 region has 15 residues. The germline V gene encodes CDR1 SGHNT and CDR2 YYREEE (reference sequence). V lost 4 bases, J lost 1 base, and 8 bases stayed unmatched. For the CDR3, the DNA is TGTGCCAGCAGCGAGGGGACAGCGGTATCCTACGAGCAGTACTTC. Its translation is CASSEGTAVSYEQYF. Together with reference TRBV5-4 and TRBJ2-7, the CDR3 gives the full variable domain: ETGVTQSPTHLIKTRGQQVTLRCSSQSGHNTVSWYQQALGQGPQFIFQYYREEENGRGNFPPRFSGLQFPNYSSELNVNALELDDSALYLCASSEGTAVSYEQYFGPGTRLTVT.

This clonotype was recorded many times. J is TRBJ2-1 and V is TRBV7-2; 8 nucleotides align to TRBD1. J was trimmed by 0 bases and V by 6 bases; bases with no gene match: 10. Per germline, CDR1 SGHTA and CDR2 FQGNSA. The CDR3 is 17 amino acids. The CDR3, as DNA: TGTGCCAGCAGGCCCCGACGGACAGGGACCTCCTACAATGAGCAGTTCTTC. Protein product: CASRPRRTGTSYNEQFF.

The rearrangement links TRBV6-6 to TRBJ1-4; 9 positions match TRBD1. The germline CDR1 and CDR2 sequences are MNHNY and SVGAGI (reference sequence). The CDR3 is 14 amino acids. J lost 7 bases, V lost 6 bases, and 6 bases had no gene match. CDR3 in amino acids: CASRWGQGGEKLFF. CDR3 DNA sequence: TGTGCCAGCAGATGGGGACAGGGTGGTGAAAAACTGTTTTTT.

This clonotype came up a few times. A much larger clone sits a single nucleotide away, making a read error possible. The V call is TRBV11-2, the J call TRBJ2-5, with 12 bases matching TRBD2. Germline V gene lookup returns CDR1 SGHAT and CDR2 FQNNGV. J lost 4 bases, V lost 4 bases, and 4 bases had no gene match. This CDR3 region has 15 residues. The CDR3 DNA reads TGTGCCAGCAGCTCTAGCGGGAGGGCCATAGAGACCCAGTACTTC. This sequence encodes CASSSSGRAIETQYF.

This chain connects TRBV10-3 to TRBJ2-5, with D perhaps TRBD2 (5 bases). The V gene's germline CDR1 is ENHRY and CDR2 SYGVKD. The V end lost 10 bases, the J end lost 2 bases, and 14 bases lay between the germline ends. CDR3 length equals 13 residues. CDR3 coding DNA: TGTGCCACGAGAGGGCGGGTTCAAGAGACCCAGTACTTC. This sequence encodes CATRGRVQETQYF.

The table lists this clonotype with many counts. V usage is TRBV30 and J usage is TRBJ2-2; D not resolved. Trimming removed 0 bases from V and 3 bases from J, with 8 bases in between. Looked up from germline, CDR1 is GTSNPN and CDR2 is SVGIG (reference sequence). CDR3 length: 14 residues. The CDR3 loop is CAWSVRQHTGELFF. CDR3 DNA: TGTGCCTGGAGTGTAAGGCAGCACACCGGGGAGCTGTTTTTT.